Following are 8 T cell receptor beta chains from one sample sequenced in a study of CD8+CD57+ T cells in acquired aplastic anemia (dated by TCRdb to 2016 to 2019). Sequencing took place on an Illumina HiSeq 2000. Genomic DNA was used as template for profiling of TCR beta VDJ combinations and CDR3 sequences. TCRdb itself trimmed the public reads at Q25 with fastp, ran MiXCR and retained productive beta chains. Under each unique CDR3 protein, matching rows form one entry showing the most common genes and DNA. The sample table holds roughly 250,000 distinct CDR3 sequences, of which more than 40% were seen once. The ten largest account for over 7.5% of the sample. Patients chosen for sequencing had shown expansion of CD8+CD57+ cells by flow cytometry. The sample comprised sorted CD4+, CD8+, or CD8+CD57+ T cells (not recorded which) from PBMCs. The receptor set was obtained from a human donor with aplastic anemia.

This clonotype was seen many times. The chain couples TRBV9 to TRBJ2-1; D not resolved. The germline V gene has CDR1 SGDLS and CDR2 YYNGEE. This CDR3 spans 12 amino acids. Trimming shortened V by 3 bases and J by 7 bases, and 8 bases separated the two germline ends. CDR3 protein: CASSDQRNEQFF. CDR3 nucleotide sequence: TGTGCCAGCAGCGATCAAAGGAATGAGCAGTTCTTC.

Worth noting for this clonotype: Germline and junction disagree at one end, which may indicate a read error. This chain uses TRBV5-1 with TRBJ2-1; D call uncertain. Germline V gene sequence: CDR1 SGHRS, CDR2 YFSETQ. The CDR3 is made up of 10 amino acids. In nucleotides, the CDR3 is TGCGCCAGCTCCTACGATGAGCAGTTCTTC. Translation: CASSYDEQFF. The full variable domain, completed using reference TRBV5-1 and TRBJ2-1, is KAGVTQTPRYLIKTRGQQVTLSCSPISGHRSVSWYQQTPGQGLQFLFEYFSETQRNKGNFPGRFSGRQFSNSRSEMNVSTLELGDSALYLCASSYDEQFFGPGTRLTVL.

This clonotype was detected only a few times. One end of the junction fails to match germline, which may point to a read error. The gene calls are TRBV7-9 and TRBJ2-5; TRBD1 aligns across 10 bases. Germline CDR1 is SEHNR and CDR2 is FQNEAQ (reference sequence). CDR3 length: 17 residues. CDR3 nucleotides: TGCGCCAGCAGCCAAGCCACCGGGACAGGGGCTCAAGAGACCCAGTACTTC. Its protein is CASSQATGTGAQETQYF.

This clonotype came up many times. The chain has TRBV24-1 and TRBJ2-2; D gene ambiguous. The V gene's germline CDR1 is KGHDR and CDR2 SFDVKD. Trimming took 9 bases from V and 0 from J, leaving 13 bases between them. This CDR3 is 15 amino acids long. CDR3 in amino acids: CATATRGSNTGELFF. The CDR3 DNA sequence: TGTGCCACCGCTACACGAGGCTCGAACACCGGGGAGCTGTTTTTT.

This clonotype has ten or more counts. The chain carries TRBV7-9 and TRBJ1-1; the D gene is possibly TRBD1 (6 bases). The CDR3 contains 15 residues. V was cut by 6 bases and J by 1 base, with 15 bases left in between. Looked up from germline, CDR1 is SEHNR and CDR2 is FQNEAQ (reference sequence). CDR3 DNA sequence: TGTGCCAGCAGTTTTCATGGACAGCCGAACACTGAAGCTTTCTTT. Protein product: CASSFHGQPNTEAFF.

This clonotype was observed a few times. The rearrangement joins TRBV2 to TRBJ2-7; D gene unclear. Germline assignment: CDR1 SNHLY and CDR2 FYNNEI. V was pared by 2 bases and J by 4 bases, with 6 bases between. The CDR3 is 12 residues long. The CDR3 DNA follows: TGTGCCAGCAGTGAAACCAATTACGAGCAGTACTTC. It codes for CASSETNYEQYF.

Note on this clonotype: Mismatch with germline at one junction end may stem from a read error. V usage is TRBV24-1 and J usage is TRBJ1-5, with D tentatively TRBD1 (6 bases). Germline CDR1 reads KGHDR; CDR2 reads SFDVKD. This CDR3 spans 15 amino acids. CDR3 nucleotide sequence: TGTGCCAGCAGTCCCCGACAGGTTAGCGATCAGCCCCAGCATTTT. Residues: CASSPRQVSDQPQHF.

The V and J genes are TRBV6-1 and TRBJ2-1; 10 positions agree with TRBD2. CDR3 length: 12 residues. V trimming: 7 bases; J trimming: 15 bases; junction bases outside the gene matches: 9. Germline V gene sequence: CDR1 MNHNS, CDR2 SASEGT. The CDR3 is CASKEAGGHPFF. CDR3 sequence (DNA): TGTGCCAGCAAAGAAGCGGGAGGGCACCCGTTCTTC.